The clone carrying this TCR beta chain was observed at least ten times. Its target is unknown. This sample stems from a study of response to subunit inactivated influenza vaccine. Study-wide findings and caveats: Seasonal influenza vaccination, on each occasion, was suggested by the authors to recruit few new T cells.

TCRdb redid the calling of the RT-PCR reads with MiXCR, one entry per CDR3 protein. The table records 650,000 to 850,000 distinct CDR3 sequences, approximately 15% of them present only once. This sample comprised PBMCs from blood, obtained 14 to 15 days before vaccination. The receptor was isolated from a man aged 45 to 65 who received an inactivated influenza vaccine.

Written as DNA, the CDR3 is TGCGCCAGCAGCTTAGGGACTAGCGGGAGCTATGAGCAGTTCTTC. Amino acids: CASSLGTSGSYEQFF. V is TRBV5-1 and J is TRBJ2-1; TRBD2 aligns across 14 bases. The length of the CDR3 is 15 residues. Germline V gives CDR1 SGHRS, CDR2 YFSETQ. Trimming removed 2 bases from V and 8 bases from J; junction bases left unmatched: 3.